A single sample is the source of the 17 T cell receptor beta chains below, sequenced in a study of blood T cell repertoires in COVID-19. Sequencing was performed with immunoSEQ multiplex PCR; in TCRdb, only in-frame clones are kept and a portion is missing. Among around 330,000 clones listed, roughly 90% were seen once. Sequenced input: peripheral blood. Source of these receptors: a woman between 45 and 60 years old with active or convalescent COVID-19.

This chain connects TRBV7-3 to TRBJ2-3; 7 bases are shared with TRBD1. The CDR3 is 15 amino acids. Looked up from germline, CDR1 is SGHTA and CDR2 is FQGTGA. The V and J ends lost 5 bases and 7 bases, in that order; junction bases with no gene match: 12. CDR3 nucleotides: TGTGCCAGCAGCCTCCTCCGGGCAGGGGGAAATACGCAGTATTTT. Residues: CASSLLRAGGNTQYF. Drawing the rest from reference TRBV7-3 and TRBJ2-3, the complete variable domain is GAGVSQTPSNKVTEKGKYVELRCDPISGHTALYWYRQSLGQGPEFLIYFQGTGAADDSGLPNDRFFAVRPEGSVSTLKIQRTERGDSAVYLCASSLLRAGGNTQYFGPGTRLTVL.

The genes are TRBV27 and TRBJ2-1; TRBD2 matches at 8 bases. Germline V lookup: CDR1 MNHEY, CDR2 SMNVEV (reference sequence). The CDR3 has 14 residues. The junction had 6 bases not matched to a gene; V was cut back by 7 bases and J by 4 bases. CDR3 residues: CASTRGGAYNEQFF. CDR3 coding DNA: TGTGCCAGCACTCGGGGGGGGGCTTACAATGAGCAGTTCTTC.

The V call is TRBV5-1, the J call TRBJ2-7, with D possibly being TRBD1 (6 bases). CDR3 length: 15 amino acids. Germline assignment: CDR1 SGHRS and CDR2 YFSETQ. Trimming cost V 0 bases and J 5 bases, with 15 bases left between them. The CDR3 coding sequence is TGCGCCAGCAGCTTGGGGCAGGGGCCACCTAACGAGCAGTACTTC. Protein sequence: CASSLGQGPPNEQYF.

CDR3 coding DNA: TGTGCCTGGAGTGGGGGACAGGGGAGGAATCAGCCCCAGCATTTT. Its translation: CAWSGGQGRNQPQHF. J is TRBJ1-5 and V is TRBV30, with 10 positions matching TRBD1. This CDR3 is built from 15 residues. J was trimmed by 4 bases and V by 1 base; bases with no gene match: 4. Germline V CDR1 and CDR2: GTSNPN, SVGIG (reference sequence).

This chain connects TRBV28 to TRBJ1-1; 9 nucleotides align to TRBD1. Germline-derived CDR1 and CDR2 are MDHEN and SYDVKM. V lost 4 bases to trimming and J lost 0 bases; unmatched junction nucleotides: 9. The CDR3 spans 17 residues. The CDR3 sequence is CASSWDRASYMNTEAFF. Here the CDR3 DNA reads TGTGCCAGCAGTTGGGACAGGGCATCCTACATGAACACTGAAGCTTTCTTT.

V is TRBV10-3 and J is TRBJ2-7; D is possibly TRBD2 (5 bases). The V gene's germline CDR1 is ENHRY and CDR2 SYGVKD. Trimming pared 2 bases from V and 7 bases from J, leaving 15 bases between. This CDR3 has 14 residues. CDR3 nucleotide sequence: TGTGCCATCAGTGAGCGGGGAGAGGGTTTGGAGCAGTACTTC. As protein: CAISERGEGLEQYF.

This clone was detected only once. The chain joins TRBV7-2 to TRBJ2-3, with 8 bases fitting TRBD2. CDR1 is SGHTA and CDR2 is FQGNSA in the germline V gene. The CDR3 length is 14 residues. The V segment lost 6 bases and the J segment 9 bases; nucleotides outside the gene matches: 11. The CDR3 region is CASRLGGGLGTQYF. The DNA for the CDR3 is TGTGCCAGCAGACTAGGCGGGGGGCTCGGGACGCAGTATTTT.

The chain recombines TRBV5-4 with TRBJ1-2; D is uncertain. The CDR3 sequence is 14 residues long. Per the germline V gene, CDR1 is SGHNT and CDR2 is YYREEE (reference sequence). With 4 bases removed from V and 6 bases from J, the gap between germline ends came to 16 bases. CDR3 DNA sequence: TGTGCCAGCAGCCTGGCTGGGCGACCCGATGGCTACACCTTC. It translates to CASSLAGRPDGYTF.

The chain uses TRBV9 and TRBJ2-5; 9 bases map to TRBD2. Germline-derived CDR1 and CDR2 are SGDLS and YYNGEE. CDR3 length: 16 residues. Germline trimming cut 3 bases from V and 1 base from J; bases unmatched to any gene: 7. The CDR3, as DNA: TGTGCCAGCAGCGCACTTAGCGGGGGCCGCCAAGAGACCCAGTACTTC. Its protein is CASSALSGGRQETQYF.

The genes are TRBV7-9 and TRBJ1-1; TRBD1 matches 7 bases. The CDR3 length is 16 residues. V gave up 6 bases and J gave up 5 bases; unmatched junction bases: 15. Germline V CDR1 and CDR2: SEHNR, FQNEAQ (reference sequence). The CDR3 here is CASRITTGAGRTEAFF. The CDR3 DNA follows: TGTGCCAGCAGAATTACTACAGGGGCGGGGAGGACTGAAGCTTTCTTT.

The gene calls are TRBV4-3 and TRBJ2-1; TRBD2 agrees at 10 bases. Germline V gives CDR1 LGHNA, CDR2 YSLEER. Trimming at V came to 2 bases and at J to 0 bases, leaving 7 bases not matched to a gene. The CDR3 runs to 18 residues. CDR3 protein: CASSQFTSGEISYNEQFF. CDR3 nucleotides: TGCGCCAGCAGCCAATTCACTAGCGGGGAAATCTCCTACAATGAGCAGTTCTTC.

The chain is built from TRBV30 and TRBJ1-5, with no clear D. Germline V gene sequence: CDR1 GTSNPN, CDR2 SVGIG (reference sequence). The CDR3 runs to 16 residues. Deletions cut 0 bases from V and 4 bases from J, with 16 bases between. The CDR3 reads CAWSVRGIGSNQPQHF. The CDR3 coding sequence is TGTGCCTGGAGTGTACGAGGAATTGGCTCAAATCAGCCCCAGCATTTT.

The rearrangement uses TRBV23-1 and TRBJ1-5; 8 positions match TRBD1. TRBV23-1 is placed among ORFs of uncertain function. V shed 5 bases, J shed 4 bases, and the junction held 4 bases outside the gene matches. This CDR3 has 14 residues. CDR3 sequence reads: CASSSRTGNQPQHF. The CDR3 region has the DNA TGCGCCAGCAGTTCACGGACAGGGAATCAGCCCCAGCATTTT.

This chain joins TRBV15 and TRBJ2-2, with a weak D call TRBD2 (6 bases). Trimming took off 1 base at V and 0 bases at J, with 9 bases between the two ends. The germline gives CDR1 LNHNV, CDR2 YYDKDF (reference sequence). The CDR3 spans 16 residues. For the CDR3, the DNA is TGTGCCACCAGCAGAGGGAGGGATACGAACACCGGGGAGCTGTTTTTT. Translating it yields CATSRGRDTNTGELFF.

Note on this clone: This CDR3 is also generated by other DNA sequences in the sample. The chain joins TRBV18 to TRBJ1-2; no clear D gene. Germline V lookup: CDR1 KGHSH, CDR2 LQKENI. V was cut by 3 bases and J by 7 bases, with 6 bases left in between. The CDR3 length is 11 residues. CDR3 sequence (DNA): TGTGCCAGCTCACCGGACTCTGGCTACACCTTC. Amino acid sequence: CASSPDSGYTF.

The chain recombines TRBV11-2 with TRBJ1-1; perhaps TRBD1 as D (5 bases). CDR3 size: 13 residues. The V gene lost 5 bases and the J gene lost 7 bases, with 14 bases spanning the gap. Per the germline V gene, CDR1 is SGHAT and CDR2 is FQNNGV. The CDR3 sequence: CASSLRQTLEAFF. The CDR3 DNA reads as TGTGCCAGCAGCCTAAGACAGACCCTTGAAGCTTTCTTT.

This chain joins TRBV6-5 and TRBJ2-7, with TRBD2 matching 14 bases. J lost 3 bases, V lost 6 bases, and 4 bases had no gene match. CDR1 is MNHEY and CDR2 is SVGAGI in the germline V gene. The CDR3 totals 15 residues. This CDR3 is CASRTGTSGGYEQYF. CDR3 DNA sequence: TGTGCCAGCAGAACCGGGACTAGCGGGGGCTACGAGCAGTACTTC.